Shown below are 23 T cell receptor beta chains from a single sample sequenced in a study of T cells in Graves' hyperthyroidism and ophthalmopathy. Authors of the study amplified TCR beta CDR3 regions from RNA transcripts. The HTBI set primed first-round TCR CDR3 RT-PCR. Each CDR3 protein is one row after TCRdb ran MiXCR on the multiplex PCR reads. The sample gives roughly 400,000 distinct CDR3 sequences, less than 20% of which show up once; around 30% is in the top ten. What was sequenced was blood. The source of these receptors is a woman under 30 with Graves' hyperthyroidism that later progressed to Graves' ophthalmopathy.

This clonotype was seen only a few times. This sequence joins TRBV7-2 and TRBJ2-1, with D possibly matching TRBD2 (6 bases). Trimming shortened V by 1 base and J by 7 bases, and 14 bases separated the two germline ends. There are 15 residues in the CDR3. From germline, CDR1 is SGHTA and CDR2 FQGNSA. In DNA form, the CDR3 reads TGTGCCAGCAGCTTAGTGTCGGGAGAGCGGAATGAGCAGTTCTTC. Amino acid sequence: CASSLVSGERNEQFF.

This clonotype was counted ten times or more. The genes are TRBV5-1 and TRBJ1-1; D is perhaps TRBD1 (6 bases). Trimming shortened V by 0 bases and J by 1 base, and 13 bases separated the two germline ends. Germline CDR1 SGHRS, CDR2 YFSETQ. There are 16 residues in the CDR3. This CDR3 reads CASSLVAGDSNTEAFF. Written as DNA, the CDR3 is TGCGCCAGCAGCTTGGTGGCAGGGGACTCGAACACTGAAGCTTTCTTT.

The rearrangement links TRBV15 to TRBJ2-7; D is possibly TRBD1 or TRBD2 (5 bases each). The CDR3 length is 12 residues. V lost 5 bases, J lost 8 bases, and 13 bases lay in between. Germline V gives CDR1 LNHNV, CDR2 YYDKDF (reference sequence). CDR3 residues: CATSEGTPKQYF. The CDR3 DNA sequence: TGTGCCACCAGCGAAGGGACCCCAAAGCAGTACTTC.

The V gene is TRBV14, the J gene TRBJ2-1; 10 bases are a match to TRBD2. This CDR3 comprises 16 residues. Germline V gene sequence: CDR1 SGHDN, CDR2 FVKESK. Trimming took 2 bases from V and 3 from J; bases not matched to a gene: 4. CDR3 in amino acids: CASSQRTSGNYNEQFF. CDR3 bases: TGTGCCAGCAGCCAAAGGACTAGCGGAAACTACAATGAGCAGTTCTTC.

The J gene is TRBJ1-2, the V gene TRBV2; 7 bases fit TRBD1. Germline loops: CDR1 SNHLY, CDR2 FYNNEI. The CDR3 runs to 14 residues. The V segment lost 4 bases and the J segment 6 bases; nucleotides outside the gene matches: 8. In DNA, the CDR3 is TGTGCCAGCAGTGGGGCAGGGGGATCGGATGGCTACACCTTC. It translates to CASSGAGGSDGYTF.

This clonotype was observed at least ten times. The V and J genes are TRBV3-1 and TRBJ2-5; 11 bases are a match to TRBD2. The CDR3 is made up of 17 amino acids. In germline, CDR1 is LGHDT, CDR2 YNNKEL (reference sequence). J gave up 4 bases and V 4 bases, and 11 bases lay outside the gene matches. The CDR3 nucleotides are TGTGCCAGCAGCCGATATTCTTTAGCGGGAGGGCGAGAGACCCAGTACTTC. It codes for CASSRYSLAGGRETQYF.

Written as DNA, the CDR3 is TGTGCCAGCAATAGGGCGGGGTTGAACACCGGGGAGCTGTTTTTT. Its translation: CASNRAGLNTGELFF. The J gene is TRBJ2-2, the V gene TRBV2, with D tentatively TRBD2 (6 bases). This CDR3 has 15 residues. Germline values: CDR1 SNHLY, CDR2 FYNNEI. The V and J ends lost 7 bases and 1 base respectively, with 13 bases between them. Full variable domain (remainder filled in from reference TRBV2 and TRBJ2-2): EPEVTQTPSHQVTQMGQEVILRCVPISNHLYFYWYRQILGQKVEFLVSFYNNEISEKSEIFDDQFSVERPDGSNFTLKIRSTKLEDSAMYFCASNRAGLNTGELFFGEGSRLTVL.

The sample holds many counts of this clonotype. One end of the junction is discordant with germline, which a read error may explain. In DNA form, the CDR3 reads TGTGCCAGCCGGGTGACAGGGGGTTCATCCCTCCACTTT. Protein sequence: CASRVTGGSSLHF. The genes are TRBV7-2 and TRBJ1-6; the match to TRBD1 covers 9 bases. CDR3 length: 13 amino acids. Germline CDR1 reads SGHTA; CDR2 reads FQGNSA.

There are many counts of this clonotype. The V gene is TRBV7-3, the J gene TRBJ2-7; TRBD2 matches 10 bases. There are 14 residues in the CDR3. Per the germline V gene, CDR1 is SGHTA and CDR2 is FQGTGA. The ends lost 2 bases at V and 9 bases at J; junction bases unmatched: 7. CDR3 sequence reads: CASSLGASGSVQYF. DNA of the CDR3: TGTGCCAGCAGCTTAGGGGCTAGCGGGAGCGTGCAGTACTTC.

This clonotype appeared a few times. The chain uses TRBV7-9 and TRBJ1-1; D unclear. Per germline, CDR1 SEHNR and CDR2 FQNEAQ (reference sequence). V dropped 10 bases and J dropped 4 bases, with 16 bases sitting between them. The CDR3 covers 13 residues. In DNA, the CDR3 is TGTGCCATGACGAGGGTCAGAAGCACTGAAGCTTTCTTT. Residues: CAMTRVRSTEAFF.

This clonotype came up a few times. This CDR3 reads CASSQERLAGGAYEQYF. In nucleotides, the CDR3 is TGTGCCAGCAGCCAAGAGAGACTAGCGGGAGGAGCCTACGAGCAGTACTTC. V is TRBV4-2 and J is TRBJ2-7, with 13 bases lining up with TRBD2. CDR3 length equals 17 residues. The germline V gene has CDR1 LGHNA and CDR2 YNFKEQ. The junction had 4 bases not matched to a gene; V was cut back by 0 bases and J by 2 bases.

This clonotype has a count of ten or more. V is TRBV20-1 and J is TRBJ2-5; 7 nucleotides line up with TRBD1. V gave up 1 base and J gave up 5 bases; unmatched junction bases: 10. The CDR3 extends over 15 amino acids. The germline CDR1 and CDR2 sequences are DFQATT and SNEGSKA (reference sequence). The CDR3 nucleotides read TGCAGTGCTAGAGCAGGGGGTGTGTTATCGGAGACCCAGTACTTC. Its translation is CSARAGGVLSETQYF.

The V and J genes are TRBV4-2 and TRBJ2-2, with TRBD2 identical over 9 bases. The junction had 2 bases not matched to a gene; V was cut back by 1 base and J by 5 bases. The CDR3 totals 15 residues. CDR1 and CDR2 (germline): LGHNA, YNFKEQ. The CDR3 reads CASSQGLAATGELFF. CDR3 sequence (DNA): TGTGCCAGCAGCCAAGGACTAGCGGCTACCGGGGAGCTGTTTTTT.

As DNA, the CDR3 is TGTGCCAGGAATGGGCAGGGGGTCCCCTATGGCTACACCTTC. It yields the protein CARNGQGVPYGYTF. The rearrangement links TRBV2 to TRBJ1-2; 7 positions match TRBD1. Trimming took 9 bases from V and 4 from J; bases not matched to a gene: 11. Germline CDR1 reads SNHLY; CDR2 reads FYNNEI. The CDR3 loop spans 14 amino acids.

This chain links TRBV4-3 with TRBJ2-7, with D perhaps being TRBD1 or TRBD2 (5 bases each). V was pared by 1 base and J by 6 bases, with 13 bases between. CDR3 length: 14 residues. CDR1 LGHNA and CDR2 YSLEER come from the germline V gene. Written as DNA, the CDR3 is TGCGCCAGCAGCCAAGTAGCAGGGACGGGCGAGCAGTACTTC. Its translation is CASSQVAGTGEQYF.

Many counts were recorded for this clonotype. V and J are TRBV11-2 and TRBJ2-2; D unresolved. The CDR3 consists of 14 residues. Between the trimmed V and J ends, which lost 5 bases and 6 bases, there was a span of 13 bases. Germline-derived CDR1 and CDR2 are SGHAT and FQNNGV. The CDR3 region is CASSPNNGAGELFF. CDR3 nucleotide sequence: TGTGCCAGCAGCCCAAATAATGGGGCCGGGGAGCTGTTTTTT. Together with reference TRBV11-2 and TRBJ2-2, the CDR3 gives the full variable domain: EAGVAQSPRYKIIEKRQSVAFWCNPISGHATLYWYQQILGQGPKLLIQFQNNGVVDDSQLPKDRFSAERLKGVDSTLKIQPAKLEDSAVYLCASSPNNGAGELFFGEGSRLTVL.

In this sample, this clonotype turned up many times. The chain has TRBV7-9 and TRBJ2-1; 7 bases are a match to TRBD1. The CDR3 totals 12 residues. CDR1 is SEHNR, CDR2 FQNEAQ, per germline (reference sequence). Trimming took 8 bases from V and 13 from J; bases not matched to a gene: 11. The CDR3 DNA is TGTGCCAGCGATCAGGACAGGCAGAAACAGTTCTTC. The encoded protein is CASDQDRQKQFF.

The CDR3 sequence is CASSQDSGNQPQHF. The CDR3 DNA follows: TGCGCCAGCAGCCAGGACTCTGGAAATCAGCCCCAGCATTTT. The chain joins TRBV4-3 to TRBJ1-5; D call uncertain. The CDR3 length is 14 residues. Looked up from germline, CDR1 is LGHNA and CDR2 is YSLEER. Trimming removed 3 bases at V and 4 bases at J, with 10 bases between.

This clonotype was counted many times. The V and J genes are TRBV7-8 and TRBJ1-2, with D tentatively TRBD1 (5 bases). Trimming left V 2 bases short and J 7 bases short, with 8 bases between. Germline V gene lookup returns CDR1 SGHVS and CDR2 FQNEAQ. The CDR3 contains 12 residues. The CDR3 nucleotides are TGTGCCAGCAGCTTATGGGGGTTTGGCTACACCTTC. This sequence encodes CASSLWGFGYTF.

The gene calls are TRBV20-1 and TRBJ1-1; D possibly corresponds to TRBD1 (5 bases). The CDR3 contains 13 residues. Trimming stripped 6 bases from V and 5 bases from J, with 16 bases between. Looked up from germline, CDR1 is DFQATT and CDR2 is SNEGSKA (reference sequence). This chain's CDR3 is CSAPRQQRTEAFF. Here the CDR3 DNA reads TGCAGTGCCCCCCGACAGCAGAGGACTGAAGCTTTCTTT.

The rearrangement joins TRBV20-1 to TRBJ1-6; weak D call: TRBD1 (5 bases). This CDR3 spans 19 amino acids. V lost 1 base and J lost 3, with 22 bases in between. CDR1 DFQATT and CDR2 SNEGSKA come from the germline V gene (reference sequence). CDR3 DNA: TGCAGTGCTAGAGTATCACAAGGACTCGGGACCTACTATAATTCACCCCTCCACTTT. Protein sequence: CSARVSQGLGTYYNSPLHF.

This clonotype was counted ten times or more. The chain has TRBV5-1 and TRBJ2-1; 9 bases are a match to TRBD1. The CDR3 covers 16 residues. Trimming removed 6 bases from V and 3 bases from J; junction bases left unmatched: 10. The germline V gene has CDR1 SGHRS and CDR2 YFSETQ. The CDR3 nucleotides are TGCGCCAGCACCTTCTCCGGGACAGGGCGCTACAATGAGCAGTTCTTC. Translating it yields CASTFSGTGRYNEQFF. Using reference TRBV5-1 and TRBJ2-1 for the parts outside the CDR3, the full variable domain is KAGVTQTPRYLIKTRGQQVTLSCSPISGHRSVSWYQQTPGQGLQFLFEYFSETQRNKGNFPGRFSGRQFSNSRSEMNVSTLELGDSALYLCASTFSGTGRYNEQFFGPGTRLTVL.

The chain is built from TRBV14 and TRBJ2-5; D remains unclear. Trimming took off 0 bases at V and 5 bases at J, with 13 bases between the two ends. Germline CDR1 SGHDN, CDR2 FVKESK. The CDR3 length is 15 residues. CDR3 in DNA: TGTGCCAGCAGCCAAGATCTCGCCGGGTTGGAGACCCAGTACTTC. Protein sequence: CASSQDLAGLETQYF. The whole variable domain, filled in from reference TRBV14 and TRBJ2-5, reads EAGVTQFPSHSVIEKGQTVTLRCDPISGHDNLYWYRRVMGKEIKFLLHFVKESKQDESGMPNNRFLAERTGGTYSTLKVQPAELEDSGVYFCASSQDLAGLETQYFGPGTRLLVL.